Below, 32 T cell receptor beta chains from the same sample are listed, as sequenced in a study of blood T cell repertoires in COVID-19. Here immunoSEQ multiplex PCR was the method, and the copy in TCRdb shows in-frame clones only, minus some. The sample includes approximately 66,000 clones, about 86% seen only once; the top ten take just under 7%. The material sequenced was peripheral blood. These receptors came from a man in his fifties with active COVID-19.

The rearrangement links TRBV28 to TRBJ1-1, with D tentatively TRBD1 (6 bases). Trimming removed 4 bases at V and 1 base at J, with 16 bases between. Germline V gives CDR1 MDHEN, CDR2 SYDVKM. CDR3 size: 16 residues. The CDR3 bases are TGTGCCAGCAGTTCCCCCGGACAGTTGGGGAACACTGAAGCTTTCTTT. It yields the protein CASSSPGQLGNTEAFF.

The CDR3 region is CASSPRTGTDTQYF. Written as DNA, the CDR3 is TGTGCCAGCTCACCCCGGACAGGGACAGATACGCAGTATTTT. V is TRBV18 and J is TRBJ2-3; 8 bases agree with TRBD1. Germline V gives CDR1 KGHSH, CDR2 LQKENI. This CDR3 has 14 residues. Trimming took 3 bases from V and 3 from J; bases not matched to a gene: 2.

V usage is TRBV19 and J usage is TRBJ2-1; TRBD2 agrees at 7 bases. CDR3 length: 16 amino acids. The V segment lost 5 bases and the J segment 3 bases; nucleotides outside the gene matches: 10. Germline-derived CDR1 and CDR2 are LNHDA and SQIVND (reference sequence). This chain's CDR3 is CASSLISGGGYNEQFF. The CDR3 DNA reads as TGTGCCAGTAGTCTAATTAGTGGCGGGGGCTACAATGAGCAGTTCTTC.

Concerning this clone itself: This specimen includes other DNA sequences encoding the same CDR3. The chain uses TRBV7-2 and TRBJ2-2; D perhaps matches TRBD1 (6 bases). Trimming removed 3 bases from V and 2 bases from J, with 10 bases in between. The germline gives CDR1 SGHTA, CDR2 FQGNSA. The CDR3 is made up of 15 amino acids. The CDR3 bases are TGTGCCAGCAGCTTTTCCGGGACAAACACCGGGGAGCTGTTTTTT. Protein: CASSFSGTNTGELFF.

The V call is TRBV6-2 or TRBV6-3, the J call TRBJ1-1; D uncertain. Trimming shortened V by 2 bases and J by 1 base, and 11 bases separated the two germline ends. This CDR3 has 15 amino acids. Germline lookup yields CDR1 MNHEY and CDR2 SVGEGT. The CDR3 protein is CASSYPLRANTEAFF. The CDR3, as DNA: TGTGCCAGCAGTTACCCCCTCCGAGCGAACACTGAAGCTTTCTTT.

The gene calls are TRBV19 and TRBJ2-1, with 11 positions matching TRBD2. Germline V lookup: CDR1 LNHDA, CDR2 SQIVND (reference sequence). This CDR3 comprises 17 residues. The V and J ends lost 1 base and 9 bases, in that order; junction bases with no gene match: 11. The CDR3 region is CASSIVVLAGEAGEQFF. For the CDR3, the DNA is TGTGCCAGTAGTATAGTGGTACTAGCGGGAGAAGCAGGTGAGCAGTTCTTC.

This rearrangement joins TRBV6-5 to TRBJ1-6, with D maybe TRBD1 (6 bases). The CDR3 length is 13 residues. Germline CDR1 is MNHEY and CDR2 is SVGAGI. The V end was cut by 4 bases, the J end by 10 bases, with 11 bases between. CDR3 bases: TGTGCCAGCAGTTCTTCAGGGGACTCACCCCTCCACTTT. Translated, it gives CASSSSGDSPLHF.

The chain uses TRBV5-1 and TRBJ2-7; D gene ambiguous. The CDR3 totals 13 residues. Germline CDR1 and CDR2: SGHRS and YFSETQ. V lost 3 bases and J 5 bases, leaving 12 bases between the germline ends. For the CDR3, the DNA is TGCGCCAGCAGCTCCGGTTACCGAGACGAGCAGTACGTC. This codes for CASSSGYRDEQYV.

The rearrangement links TRBV2 to TRBJ2-5; 11 bases align to TRBD2. This CDR3 is built from 15 residues. J gave up 5 bases and V 6 bases, and 8 bases lay outside the gene matches. Per germline, CDR1 SNHLY and CDR2 FYNNEI. CDR3 sequence: CASSSNSGGAETQYF. CDR3 bases: TGTGCCAGCAGCTCGAATAGCGGGGGGGCGGAGACCCAGTACTTC.

This clone was seen just once. The chain recombines TRBV11-2 with TRBJ2-7, with 7 bases lining up with TRBD1. CDR1 and CDR2 from the germline V gene are SGHAT and FQNNGV. V lost 0 bases to trimming and J lost 2 bases; unmatched junction nucleotides: 4. This CDR3 has 15 residues. CDR3 sequence reads: CASSLDPGQPYEQYV. CDR3 nucleotide sequence: TGTGCCAGCAGCTTAGACCCGGGACAGCCCTACGAGCAGTACGTC.

The V and J genes are TRBV13 and TRBJ1-1, with D hard to call. This CDR3 region has 14 residues. Germline assignment: CDR1 PRHDT and CDR2 FYEKMQ (reference sequence). V dropped 0 bases and J dropped 3 bases, with 8 bases sitting between them. CDR3 region: CASSLGTLDTEAFF. The CDR3 nucleotides are TGTGCCAGCAGCTTAGGTACTCTAGACACTGAAGCTTTCTTT.

The V and J genes are TRBV2 and TRBJ1-5, with D perhaps TRBD1 (6 bases). Trimming left V 6 bases short and J 0 bases short, with 15 bases between. Germline V gene data show CDR1 as SNHLY and CDR2 as FYNNEI. There are 16 residues in the CDR3. CDR3 bases: TGTGCCAGCAGAGCCGACAGGCACCGTAGCAATCAGCCCCAGCATTTT. Translation: CASRADRHRSNQPQHF. Variable domain in full (rest from reference TRBV2 and TRBJ1-5): EPEVTQTPSHQVTQMGQEVILRCVPISNHLYFYWYRQILGQKVEFLVSFYNNEISEKSEIFDDQFSVERPDGSNFTLKIRSTKLEDSAMYFCASRADRHRSNQPQHFGDGTRLSIL.

The rearrangement uses TRBV6-5 and TRBJ1-5; 9 bases match TRBD1. The CDR3 sequence is 15 residues long. The germline CDR1 and CDR2 sequences are MNHEY and SVGAGI. The trim removed 6 bases at V and 7 bases at J, leaving 10 bases unmatched. The CDR3 here is CASRQGAHRWQPQHF. Written as DNA, the CDR3 is TGTGCCAGCAGACAGGGGGCGCATCGTTGGCAGCCCCAGCATTTT.

This chain connects TRBV9 to TRBJ1-2; TRBD1 is a possible D gene (6 bases). The V end was cut by 3 bases, the J end by 5 bases, with 11 bases between. CDR3 size: 13 residues. Germline V gene data show CDR1 as SGDLS and CDR2 as YYNGEE. In DNA, the CDR3 is TGTGCCAGCAGCGCAACAGGGTCGTATGGCTACACCTTC. Its translation is CASSATGSYGYTF.

The CDR3 is CASSVGGLSGTSGNTIYF. CDR3 sequence (DNA): TGTGCCAGCAGCGTCGGGGGTCTTTCAGGGACCTCTGGAAACACCATATATTTT. The V and J genes are TRBV9 and TRBJ1-3, with D maybe TRBD1 (5 bases). V was trimmed by 2 bases and J by 0 bases, leaving 18 bases between them. This CDR3 has 18 amino acids. Germline V lookup: CDR1 SGDLS, CDR2 YYNGEE. The full variable domain, completed using reference TRBV9 and TRBJ1-3, is DSGVTQTPKHLITATGQRVTLRCSPRSGDLSVYWYQQSLDQGLQFLIQYYNGEERAKGNILERFSAQQFPDLHSELNLSSLELGDSALYFCASSVGGLSGTSGNTIYFGEGSWLTVV.

This chain uses TRBV19 with TRBJ2-4; TRBD2 aligns across 8 bases. CDR3 length equals 14 residues. Germline V gene sequence: CDR1 LNHDA, CDR2 SQIVND (reference sequence). With 4 bases clipped from V and 6 bases from J, the junction kept 5 bases outside the gene matches. The DNA for the CDR3 is TGTGCCAGTAGTACACGGGGGGGCGGAAACATTCAGTACTTC. Protein: CASSTRGGGNIQYF.

The rearrangement links TRBV7-8 to TRBJ2-7, with D possibly matching TRBD2 (7 bases). Germline CDR1 is SGHVS and CDR2 is FQNEAQ. The CDR3 totals 15 residues. The V and J ends lost 1 base and 5 bases respectively, with 15 bases between them. Here the CDR3 DNA reads TGTGCCAGCAGCTTAGGATACGGGGGGCGCGACGAGCAGTACGTC. Translated, it gives CASSLGYGGRDEQYV.

J is TRBJ2-2 and V is TRBV7-2; TRBD1 aligns across 8 bases. Germline-derived CDR1 and CDR2 are SGHTA and FQGNSA. The length of the CDR3 is 15 residues. Losses at the gene ends were 3 bases for V and 7 bases for J; bases not matched to a gene: 7. The CDR3 is CASSFWTGSIGELFF. CDR3 coding DNA: TGTGCCAGCAGCTTCTGGACAGGGTCTATCGGGGAGCTGTTTTTT.

The gene calls are TRBV7-2 and TRBJ1-1, with no clear D. The V and J ends lost 5 bases and 1 base respectively, with 11 bases between them. The CDR3 loop spans 14 amino acids. CDR1 and CDR2 from the germline V gene are SGHTA and FQGNSA. DNA of the CDR3: TGTGCCAGCAGCACCTACAGAGCGAACACTGAAGCTTTCTTT. Amino acids: CASSTYRANTEAFF.

The rearrangement joins TRBV6-5 to TRBJ1-4; 8 bases are a match to TRBD1. This CDR3 spans 15 amino acids. Germline lookup yields CDR1 MNHEY and CDR2 SVGAGI. J gave up 8 bases and V 2 bases, and 7 bases lay outside the gene matches. This CDR3 is CASSYKRQGSEKLFF. The DNA of the CDR3 is TGTGCCAGCAGTTACAAGCGACAGGGGAGCGAAAAACTGTTTTTT.

This chain connects TRBV21-1 to TRBJ2-3; the table's D call, TRBD2, has no DNA check behind it. TRBV21-1 is a recognized pseudogene. The CDR3 runs to 15 residues. For the CDR3, the DNA is TGTGCCAGCAGCACCAAGGAGTTAGGCACAGATACGCAGTATTTT. Translating gives CASSTKELGTDTQYF.

To note about this clone: The junction differs from germline at one of its ends, possibly a read error. The chain is built from TRBV7-8 and TRBJ1-4, with 7 bases that match TRBD1. This CDR3 spans 18 amino acids. The germline gives CDR1 SGHVS, CDR2 FQNEAQ. CDR3 sequence (DNA): TGTGCCAGCAGCCTAGCTTGGGGACAGACTACAACTAATGAAAAACTGTTTTTT. It yields the protein CASSLAWGQTTTNEKLFF.

The chain couples TRBV5-6 to TRBJ1-2; D may be TRBD1 (5 bases). This CDR3 spans 13 amino acids. Looked up from germline, CDR1 is SGHDT and CDR2 is YYEEEE. V lost 0 bases and J 8 bases, leaving 11 bases between the germline ends. Here the CDR3 reads CASSLAGRLGYTF. CDR3 DNA: TGTGCCAGCAGCTTGGCAGGGAGGTTGGGCTACACCTTC. Drawing the rest from reference TRBV5-6 and TRBJ1-2, the complete variable domain is DAGVTQSPTHLIKTRGQQVTLRCSPKSGHDTVSWYQQALGQGPQFIFQYYEEEERQRGNFPDRFSGHQFPNYSSELNVNALLLGDSALYLCASSLAGRLGYTFGSGTRLTVV.

V is TRBV24-1 and J is TRBJ1-4; a weak D match, TRBD1 (6 bases). Germline loops: CDR1 KGHDR, CDR2 SFDVKD. The CDR3 has 16 residues. V lost 2 bases, J lost 0 bases, and 9 bases lay in between. CDR3 bases: TGTGCCACCAGTGATTCAGGGGTCGCAACTAATGAAAAACTGTTTTTT. Translated, it gives CATSDSGVATNEKLFF.

The chain has TRBV5-5 and TRBJ1-3; no firm D call. CDR3 length: 15 amino acids. With 0 bases removed from V and 0 bases from J, the gap between germline ends came to 7 bases. CDR1 SGHKS and CDR2 YYEKEE come from the germline V gene (reference sequence). The CDR3 DNA reads as TGTGCCAGCAGCTTGGTTGTCAGCTCTGGAAACACCATATATTTT. It translates to CASSLVVSSGNTIYF.

The chain combines TRBV7-9 with TRBJ1-2, with D unresolved. With 1 base removed from V and 8 bases from J, the gap between germline ends came to 11 bases. This CDR3 comprises 13 residues. CDR1 is SEHNR and CDR2 is FQNEAQ in the germline V gene (reference sequence). The CDR3 region is CASSLDGGGGYTF. The CDR3 region has the DNA TGTGCCAGCAGCTTAGACGGAGGCGGAGGCTACACCTTC.

Written as DNA, the CDR3 is TGTGCCAGCAGCCAAGATCTTGTCTCCTACGAGCAGTACTTC. It codes for CASSQDLVSYEQYF. V gene TRBV3-1 (or the pseudogene TRBV3-2) combines with J gene TRBJ2-7, with D hard to call. The V gene's germline CDR1 is LGHDT and CDR2 YNNKEL (reference sequence). This CDR3 region has 14 residues. The germline V and J ends were trimmed by 0 bases and 0 bases, with 6 bases remaining between them.

This chain connects TRBV11-3 to TRBJ1-4; the match to TRBD1 covers 10 bases. The CDR3 length is 14 residues. In germline, CDR1 is SGHNT, CDR2 YENEEA. V gave up 5 bases and J gave up 8 bases; unmatched junction bases: 5. CDR3 in amino acids: CASSPGTGEEKLFF. The CDR3 DNA reads TGTGCCAGCAGCCCGGGGACAGGGGAGGAAAAACTGTTTTTT.

Here the CDR3 DNA reads TGTGCCAGCAGCACTCTACAGGGAAGAGAGACTGAAGCTTTCTTT. This sequence encodes CASSTLQGRETEAFF. The rearrangement uses TRBV5-8 and TRBJ1-1, with D perhaps matching TRBD1 (6 bases). Germline V lookup: CDR1 SGHTS, CDR2 YDEGEE. V was pared by 4 bases and J by 5 bases, with 18 bases between. This CDR3 spans 15 amino acids.

The chain links TRBV5-1 to TRBJ1-1, with 9 bases lining up with TRBD1. The germline gives CDR1 SGHRS, CDR2 YFSETQ. J gave up 7 bases and V 6 bases, and 10 bases lay outside the gene matches. This CDR3 region has 14 residues. The CDR3 is CASTPGTGTIEAFF. The CDR3 DNA follows: TGCGCCAGCACCCCCGGGACAGGGACAATTGAAGCTTTCTTT.

This rearrangement joins TRBV6-1 to TRBJ1-1; D is uncertain. Looked up from germline, CDR1 is MNHNS and CDR2 is SASEGT. Between the trimmed V and J ends, which lost 2 bases and 3 bases, there was a span of 10 bases. This CDR3 contains 14 residues. The CDR3 coding sequence is TGTGCCAGCAGTGAATCGGGGTCGTACACTGAAGCTTTCTTT. Amino acid sequence: CASSESGSYTEAFF.

This chain joins TRBV24-1 and TRBJ2-5; 7 bases map to TRBD1. The CDR3 length is 14 residues. The V and J ends lost 2 bases and 5 bases, in that order; junction bases with no gene match: 4. Germline V gene data show CDR1 as KGHDR and CDR2 as SFDVKD. The CDR3 coding sequence is TGTGCCACCAGTGATTCCCTGACAGGGGAGACCCAGTACTTC. Translating it yields CATSDSLTGETQYF.